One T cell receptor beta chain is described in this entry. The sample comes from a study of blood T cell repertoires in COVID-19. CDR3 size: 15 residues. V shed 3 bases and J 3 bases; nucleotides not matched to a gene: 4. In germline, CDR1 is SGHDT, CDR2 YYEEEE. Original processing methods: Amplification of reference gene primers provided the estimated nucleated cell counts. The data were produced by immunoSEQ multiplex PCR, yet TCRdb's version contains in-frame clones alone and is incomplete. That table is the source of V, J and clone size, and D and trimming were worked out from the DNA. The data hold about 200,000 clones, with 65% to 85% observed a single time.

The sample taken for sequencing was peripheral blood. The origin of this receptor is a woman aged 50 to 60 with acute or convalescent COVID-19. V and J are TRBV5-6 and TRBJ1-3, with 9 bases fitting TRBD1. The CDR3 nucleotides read TGTGCCAGCAGCTACGGGACAGGGTTTGGAAACACCATATATTTT. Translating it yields CASSYGTGFGNTIYF.